The rows below give T cell receptor beta chains drawn from one sample of a study of blood T cell repertoires in COVID-19. TCRdb's copy holds only in-frame clones and misses some; the assay was immunoSEQ multiplex PCR. Of under 350,000 clones in the sample, roughly 90% are singletons; the top ten hold roughly 2.6%. The sequencing input was PBMCs or T cells enriched from blood (not recorded which). The receptors were gathered from a man aged 55 to 70 who had recovered from COVID-19. CDR3s include the opening cysteine and the closing phenylalanine or tryptophan. A D gene is named only where the DNA matches it firmly. The size entry is marked missing in some rows and otherwise reads once, few, many or a size class.

TRBD1 TRBJ1-5 NA TRBV3-1/TRBV3-2 CASSHSYGGDRGNQPQHF TGTGCCAGCAGCCATAGTTATGGCGGGGACAGGGGGAATCAGCCCCAGCATTTT
NA TRBJ1-3 NA TRBV18 CASSPGLTSSGNTIYF TGTGCCAGCTCACCGGGACTTACGAGCTCTGGAAACACCATATATTTT
NA TRBJ1-1 NA TRBV13 CASSLDRMAVEAFF TGTGCCAGCAGCTTAGATCGGATGGCGGTTGAAGCTTTCTTT
TRBD2 TRBJ2-5 NA TRBV5-4 CASSSGTSFETQYF TGTGCCAGCAGCAGCGGGACTAGCTTTGAGACCCAGTACTTC
TRBD1 TRBJ1-1 NA TRBV5-4 CASSWVGQGDTEAFF TGTGCCAGCAGCTGGGTGGGACAGGGCGACACTGAAGCTTTCTTT
NA TRBJ1-2 NA TRBV28 CASGFSDWRVGGYGYTF TGTGCCAGCGGATTCTCTGATTGGAGGGTGGGTGGCTATGGCTACACCTTC
TRBD1 TRBJ1-4 NA TRBV19 CASTGGQVLFF TGTGCCAGTACCGGCGGACAGGTTCTGTTTTTT
NA TRBJ2-2 NA TRBV5-1 CASSNRTAAGELFF TGCGCCAGCAGCAATAGGACAGCGGCCGGGGAGCTGTTTTTT
TRBD1 TRBJ2-7 few TRBV27 CASSLMTGSYEQYF TGTGCCAGCAGTTTAATGACAGGGAGCTACGAGCAGTACTTC
NA TRBJ1-1 few TRBV11-3 CASSLMPYLNTEAFF TGTGCCAGCAGCTTGATGCCCTATTTGAACACTGAAGCTTTCTTT
TRBD1 TRBJ1-1 NA TRBV11-3 CASRRQGNTEAFF TGTGCCAGCAGACGACAGGGGAACACTGAAGCTTTCTTT
TRBD2 TRBJ2-1 once TRBV9 CASSVSQRGVGRQFF TGTGCCAGCAGCGTATCGCAGCGGGGGGTTGGACGGCAGTTCTTC
NA TRBJ2-3 NA TRBV4-3 CASSQEAAVGRDTQYF TGCGCCAGCAGCCAAGAAGCAGCGGTCGGGAGAGATACGCAGTATTTT
TRBD2 TRBJ2-3 few TRBV24-1 CATSDFTSGTDTQYF TGTGCCACCAGTGATTTTACTAGCGGGACAGATACGCAGTATTTT
NA TRBJ2-5 NA TRBV5-1 CASSLYQGRTQYF TGCGCCAGCAGCTTGTACCAGGGGCGGACCCAGTACTTC
NA TRBJ1-2 NA TRBV20-1 CSARLTYGYTF TGCAGTGCTAGATTGACTTATGGCTACACCTTC
TRBD1 TRBJ1-5 NA TRBV19 CASSPGQGNQPQHF TGTGCCAGTAGTCCGGGACAGGGGAATCAGCCCCAGCATTTT
TRBD1 TRBJ1-1 NA TRBV2 CASSRQTGDTEAFF TGTGCCAGCAGTCGACAAACAGGGGACACTGAAGCTTTCTTT
NA TRBJ2-1 NA TRBV7-7 CASSSSGDRMDEQFF TGTGCTAGCAGCTCGTCGGGGGACAGAATGGATGAGCAGTTCTTC
TRBD1 TRBJ1-2 NA TRBV7-9 CASSPRGQAFDGYTF TGTGCCAGCAGCCCCCGGGGACAGGCCTTCGATGGCTACACCTTC
NA TRBJ1-1 NA TRBV9 CASSVDSLLNTEAFF TGTGCCAGCAGCGTTGACAGTCTCCTGAACACTGAAGCTTTCTTT
TRBD2 TRBJ2-1 NA TRBV19 CASKWGAGVGDEQFF TGTGCCAGTAAATGGGGAGCGGGAGTTGGCGATGAGCAGTTCTTC
NA TRBJ2-2 NA TRBV30 CAWSHGGIHTGELFF TGTGCCTGGAGCCACGGGGGTATCCACACCGGGGAGCTGTTTTTT
TRBD1 TRBJ1-2 NA TRBV7-9 CASSLVGQDRGYTF TGTGCCAGCAGCTTAGTAGGACAGGATCGTGGCTACACCTTC
TRBD2 TRBJ2-3 NA TRBV9 CASSVEAGGTDTQYF TGTGCCAGCAGCGTAGAAGCGGGAGGCACAGATACGCAGTATTTT
TRBD2 TRBJ2-2 NA TRBV12-3/TRBV12-4 CASSGLAAGELFF TGTGCCAGCAGTGGACTAGCGGCGGGGGAGCTGTTTTTT
TRBD1 TRBJ2-6 NA TRBV9 CASSVQGTGNSGANVLTF TGTGCCAGCAGCGTACAGGGGACAGGGAACTCTGGGGCCAACGTCCTGACTTTC
TRBD1 TRBJ1-4 once TRBV28 CASRPPGQGGKLFF TGTGCCAGCAGACCCCCCGGACAGGGGGGTAAACTGTTTTTT
NA TRBJ1-3 once TRBV3-1/TRBV3-2 CASSPTATVHSGNTIYF TGTGCCAGCAGCCCTACCGCGACAGTTCACTCTGGAAACACCATATATTTT
TRBD1 TRBJ1-1 few TRBV29-1 CSVGEGAHTEAFF TGCAGCGTTGGAGAGGGGGCTCACACTGAAGCTTTCTTT
NA TRBJ1-5 NA TRBV6-5 CASSREPLNQPQHF TGTGCCAGCAGTCGCGAGCCTCTGAATCAGCCCCAGCATTTT
NA TRBJ2-2 NA TRBV5-1 CASSLESDPALGELFF TGCGCCAGCAGCTTGGAAAGCGACCCCGCCTTGGGGGAGCTGTTTTTT
TRBD1 TRBJ2-7 NA TRBV12-3/TRBV12-4 CASSLTGTEQYF TGTGCCAGCAGTTTGACAGGGACCGAGCAGTACTTC
NA TRBJ2-3 NA TRBV7-3 CASSFTASPDTQYF TGTGCCAGCAGCTTCACGGCTAGTCCAGATACGCAGTATTTT
TRBD1 TRBJ2-1 NA TRBV7-3 CASSSPGQAYNEQFF TGTGCCAGCAGCTCACCGGGACAGGCCTACAATGAGCAGTTCTTC
NA TRBJ1-6 NA TRBV2 CASSGQEVSPLHF TGTGCCAGCAGTGGGCAGGAGGTCTCACCCCTCCACTTT
NA TRBJ2-2 NA TRBV4-2 CASSERAAANTGELFF TGTGCCAGCAGCGAGAGGGCAGCCGCGAACACCGGGGAGCTGTTTTTT
TRBD1 TRBJ1-2 NA TRBV6-5 CASSETGGYGYTF TGTGCCAGCAGCGAGACAGGGGGCTATGGCTACACCTTC
TRBD2 TRBJ2-1 NA TRBV27 CASSLGLAGGENEQFF TGTGCCAGCAGTTTAGGACTAGCGGGAGGGGAGAATGAGCAGTTCTTC
TRBD1 TRBJ1-2 NA TRBV27 CASRPQGAKDGYTF TGTGCCAGCAGACCTCAGGGGGCTAAGGATGGCTACACCTTC
NA TRBJ2-1 NA TRBV7-3 CASSLRGEEQFF TGTGCCAGCAGCTTACGCGGGGAAGAGCAGTTCTTC
NA TRBJ1-1 NA TRBV5-1 CASSLRGTEAFF TGCGCCAGCAGCTTGCGGGGCACTGAAGCTTTCTTT
TRBD1 TRBJ1-6 NA TRBV7-9 CASSLGQDNPPLHF TGTGCCAGCAGCTTGGGACAGGATAATCCACCCCTCCACTTT
NA TRBJ1-6 NA TRBV10-3 CAISDDSPLHF TGTGCCATCAGTGACGATTCACCCCTCCACTTT
TRBD1 TRBJ2-1 NA TRBV7-9 CASTPGQGAYEQFF TGTGCCAGCACTCCGGGACAGGGGGCCTATGAGCAGTTCTTC
NA TRBJ2-1 NA TRBV7-9 CASSRGTQYEQFF TGTGCCAGCAGCCGAGGGACTCAGTATGAGCAGTTCTTC
NA TRBJ1-4 NA TRBV9 CASSVGRTAPEKLFF TGTGCCAGCAGCGTAGGGAGGACAGCCCCTGAAAAACTGTTTTTT
NA TRBJ1-5 NA TRBV15 CATSRVSGQRQPQHF TGTGCCACCAGCAGAGTCTCGGGTCAGCGGCAGCCCCAGCATTTT
TRBD1 TRBJ2-3 NA TRBV18 CASSPPGQGTDTQYF TGTGCCAGCTCACCACCGGGACAGGGCACAGATACGCAGTATTTT
NA TRBJ1-5 NA TRBV7-9 CASSSFQGPIYSNQPQHF TGTGCCAGCAGCTCCTTTCAGGGCCCGATATATAGCAATCAGCCCCAGCATTTT
NA TRBJ1-4 NA TRBV6-2/TRBV6-3 CASSYGGGGEKLFF TGTGCCAGCAGTTACGGAGGTGGTGGGGAAAAACTGTTTTTT
NA TRBJ2-2 NA TRBV6-2/TRBV6-3 CASSLRDKYSITGELFF TGTGCCAGCAGTTTACGCGACAAATACTCAATCACCGGGGAGCTGTTTTTT
NA TRBJ2-2 once TRBV10-3 CAISEGPGRRSGELFF TGTGCCATCAGTGAAGGACCCGGACGGAGGTCCGGGGAGCTGTTTTTT
NA TRBJ2-7 NA TRBV11-3 CASSFRVPYEQYF TGTGCCAGCAGCTTCAGGGTCCCCTACGAGCAGTACTTC
TRBD2 TRBJ2-3 NA TRBV4-1 CASSQVQAGARRAHTDTQYF TGCGCCAGCAGCCAAGTGCAAGCGGGAGCGCGAAGGGCCCACACAGATACGCAGTATTTT
TRBD1 TRBJ1-5 NA TRBV6-5 CASISRGSGRPQHF TGTGCCAGCATTTCCAGGGGGAGCGGCCGGCCCCAGCATTTT
TRBD1 TRBJ2-2 NA TRBV19 CASSPPGQGTTGELFF TGTGCCAGTAGTCCCCCGGGACAGGGAACAACCGGGGAGCTGTTTTTT
NA TRBJ1-1 once TRBV2 CASSEGGSLTEAFF TGTGCCAGCAGTGAAGGGGGCTCCCTTACTGAAGCTTTCTTT
TRBD2 TRBJ2-5 few TRBV18 CASSRSGTETQYF TGTGCCAGCTCACGTAGCGGGACGGAGACCCAGTACTTC